The 23 T cell receptor beta chains reported below all come from one sample, sequenced in a study of shared clonotypes between healthy human individuals. This table comes from immunoSEQ multiplex PCR, and its TCRdb copy is limited to in-frame clones, with some not included. The sample includes roughly 2,300,000 clones, roughly 90% seen only once; the top ten take about 0.41%. The specimen was naive CD4+ T cells from PBMCs. Regarding subset: CD45RA+ positively selected. The receptor set was obtained from a man younger than 35 in good health. Some clones in this sample may be carry-over from other donors' samples.

The rearrangement uses TRBV5-1 and TRBJ1-3; tentative D call: TRBD1 (5 bases). CDR1 and CDR2 (germline): SGHRS, YFSETQ. With 4 bases removed from V and 0 bases from J, the gap between germline ends came to 11 bases. The CDR3 covers 15 residues. The CDR3 DNA reads TGCGCCAGCAGCCCGGGACTGACCTCTGGAAACACCATATATTTT. Residues: CASSPGLTSGNTIYF.

V and J are TRBV29-1 and TRBJ2-1; 9 bases are a match to TRBD2. CDR1 is SQVTM, CDR2 ANQGSEA, per germline. The CDR3 contains 13 residues. After removal of 7 bases from V and 5 bases from J, the junction contained 6 bases not matched to a gene. The CDR3 DNA sequence: TGCAGCGGTGGTAGCGGGAGTGACAATGAGCAGTTCTTC. Translation gives CSGGSGSDNEQFF.

In its sample, this clone was seen once. The chain is built from TRBV12-5 and TRBJ2-7; D uncertain. The CDR3 runs to 12 residues. Trimming pared 6 bases from V and 3 bases from J, leaving 9 bases between. The germline CDR1 and CDR2 sequences are LGHNT and FRNRAP. The CDR3 loop reads CASGKQIYEQYF. CDR3 DNA: TGTGCTAGTGGAAAACAGATCTACGAGCAGTACTTC.

Note on this clone: The same CDR3 can be traced to other DNA sequences in this sample. The chain combines TRBV6-5 with TRBJ1-5, with unresolved D. Germline CDR1 reads MNHEY; CDR2 reads SVGAGI. This CDR3 region has 12 residues. Trimming stripped 6 bases from V and 3 bases from J, with 6 bases between. CDR3 sequence (DNA): TGTGCCAGCAGAGGACCCAATCAGCCCCAGCATTTT. Its protein is CASRGPNQPQHF.

This chain uses TRBV2 with TRBJ1-1; D is unresolved. The CDR3 has 14 amino acids. The V and J ends lost 4 bases and 1 base respectively, with 10 bases between them. The germline gives CDR1 SNHLY, CDR2 FYNNEI. This CDR3 reads CASSGYGQNTEAFF. In DNA form, the CDR3 reads TGTGCCAGCAGTGGCTACGGTCAGAACACTGAAGCTTTCTTT.

The V call is TRBV7-2, the J call TRBJ2-3; 7 bases match TRBD1. Per germline, CDR1 SGHTA and CDR2 FQGNSA. This CDR3 has 13 amino acids. Losses at the gene ends were 4 bases for V and 7 bases for J; bases not matched to a gene: 5. The CDR3 DNA reads as TGTGCCAGCAGCTCCCAAGGGGGCAATACGCAGTATTTT. Translation: CASSSQGGNTQYF.

As regards this clone: Within the sample, other DNA sequences also encode this same CDR3. This chain joins TRBV28 and TRBJ2-6, with TRBD1 as a possible D gene (5 bases). Germline loops: CDR1 MDHEN, CDR2 SYDVKM. Trimming pared 4 bases from V and 2 bases from J, leaving 6 bases between. This CDR3 region has 14 residues. CDR3 protein: CASSSRAGANVLTF. The CDR3 DNA reads TGTGCCAGCAGTTCCAGGGCTGGGGCCAACGTCCTGACTTTC.

The V gene is TRBV28, the J gene TRBJ1-1; no reliable D call. The CDR3 extends over 12 amino acids. CDR1 is MDHEN, CDR2 SYDVKM, per germline. Trimming stripped 1 base from V and 7 bases from J, with 7 bases between. DNA of the CDR3: TGTGCCAGCAGTTTATCACTACGTGAAGCTTTCTTT. Protein sequence: CASSLSLREAFF.

The chain links TRBV5-8 to TRBJ2-2, with 7 bases matching TRBD1. The V and J ends lost 5 bases and 5 bases, in that order; junction bases with no gene match: 12. Germline CDR1 reads SGHTS; CDR2 reads YDEGEE. CDR3 length: 16 amino acids. DNA for the CDR3: TGTGCCAGCAGGCCGATTGGGACAGAGATTACCGGGGAGCTGTTTTTT. This encodes CASRPIGTEITGELFF.

V gene TRBV10-3 combines with J gene TRBJ2-7; no reliable D call. CDR1 is ENHRY, CDR2 SYGVKD, per germline. The CDR3 is 12 residues long. The germline V and J ends were trimmed by 11 bases and 0 bases, with 11 bases remaining between them. The CDR3 region has the DNA TGTGCCGCCCGCGACTTCTCCTACGAGCAGTACTTC. It encodes CAARDFSYEQYF.

This chain joins TRBV5-1 and TRBJ2-5; 7 nucleotides line up with TRBD2. Germline CDR1 is SGHRS and CDR2 is YFSETQ. The V segment lost 5 bases and the J segment 9 bases; nucleotides outside the gene matches: 19. This CDR3 is built from 16 residues. CDR3 coding DNA: TGCGCCAGCAGACCAAAAGCCGGGACGGCCGCGGGGGCCCAGTACTTC. It is translated as CASRPKAGTAAGAQYF.

V and J are TRBV6-5 and TRBJ2-1; the D gene is possibly TRBD2 (6 bases). The germline V gene has CDR1 MNHEY and CDR2 SVGAGI. The CDR3 extends over 15 amino acids. Trimming left V 5 bases short and J 13 bases short, with 24 bases between. This CDR3 is CASSPLTVGALAQFF. DNA for the CDR3: TGTGCCAGCAGTCCACTGACAGTAGGCGCACTAGCTCAGTTCTTC.

A single count supports this clone. J is TRBJ1-2 and V is TRBV28, with 8 positions matching TRBD1. CDR1 and CDR2 from the germline V gene are MDHEN and SYDVKM. The CDR3 extends over 14 amino acids. V was clipped by 2 bases and J by 8 bases; unmatched bases: 7. CDR3 loop: CASSLTNRGKGYTF. The CDR3 DNA sequence: TGTGCCAGCAGTTTAACGAACAGGGGGAAAGGCTACACCTTC.

The chain links TRBV7-9 to TRBJ1-1; weak D call: TRBD1 (6 bases). CDR1 is SEHNR and CDR2 is FQNEAQ in the germline V gene (reference sequence). Trimming took 1 base from V and 3 from J, leaving 15 bases between them. The CDR3 is 16 amino acids. The CDR3 sequence: CASSLGGLLNYTEAFF. CDR3 DNA: TGTGCCAGCAGCTTAGGGGGGCTTTTAAATTACACTGAAGCTTTCTTT.

This clone was seen just once. The chain uses TRBV10-2 and TRBJ2-7; D unclear. CDR3 length equals 14 residues. The germline V gene encodes CDR1 WSHSY and CDR2 SAAADI. V lost 7 bases, J lost 6 bases, and 19 bases lay in between. The CDR3 DNA reads TGCGCCAGCACCATAAACCAGGAGACCTCCGAGCAGTACTTC. Encoded protein: CASTINQETSEQYF.

In its sample, this clone was seen once. The chain employs TRBV12-5 and TRBJ2-7; TRBD2 is a possible D gene (6 bases). Germline-derived CDR1 and CDR2 are LGHNT and FRNRAP. The V end was cut by 3 bases, the J end by 4 bases, with 13 bases between. This CDR3 contains 14 residues. DNA for the CDR3: TGTGCTAGTGGTTTTGTCAGGGAGGTGTACGAGCAGTACTTC. The encoded protein is CASGFVREVYEQYF. Full variable domain (rest looked up from reference TRBV12-5 and TRBJ2-7): DARVTQTPRHKVTEMGQEVTMRCQPILGHNTVFWYRQTMMQGLELLAYFRNRAPLDDSGMPKDRFSAEMPDATLATLKIQPSEPRDSAVYFCASGFVREVYEQYFGPGTRLTVT.

This clone was picked up one time. This chain joins TRBV6-5 and TRBJ2-7; TRBD2 aligns across 13 bases. There are 15 residues in the CDR3. V dropped 5 bases and J dropped 1; count of bases not matched to a gene: 2. CDR1 is MNHEY, CDR2 SVGAGI, per germline. This CDR3 is CASSQGLAGSYEQYF. DNA for the CDR3: TGTGCCAGCAGTCAGGGACTAGCGGGATCCTACGAGCAGTACTTC.

The rearrangement joins TRBV5-6 to TRBJ2-1; 8 bases match TRBD2. Losses at the gene ends were 3 bases for V and 6 bases for J; bases not matched to a gene: 8. The CDR3 spans 15 residues. From germline, CDR1 is SGHDT and CDR2 YYEEEE. CDR3 in DNA: TGTGCCAGCAGCTCCCGGTCGGGAGGGATCAATGAGCAGTTCTTC. This translates into CASSSRSGGINEQFF.

A note on this clone: Other DNA variants within this sample encode the same CDR3. V is TRBV6-5 and J is TRBJ2-5, with D maybe TRBD2 (6 bases). V gave up 6 bases and J gave up 5 bases, with 13 bases separating them. The CDR3 totals 13 residues. The germline V gene encodes CDR1 MNHEY and CDR2 SVGAGI. The CDR3 nucleotides read TGTGCCAGCAGCCGTCGGGGGAGGGAGACCCAGTACTTC. This sequence encodes CASSRRGRETQYF.

V gene TRBV7-2 combines with J gene TRBJ2-7; TRBD2 agrees at 15 bases. The V segment lost 1 base and the J segment 4 bases; nucleotides outside the gene matches: 2. From germline, CDR1 is SGHTA and CDR2 FQGNSA. CDR3 length equals 16 residues. The CDR3 reads CASSLEGTSGRYEQYF. The CDR3 region has the DNA TGTGCCAGCAGCTTAGAGGGGACTAGCGGGAGGTACGAGCAGTACTTC.

The rearrangement joins TRBV21-1 to TRBJ1-5; TRBD1 is taken as the D call from the table, unchecked against the DNA. TRBV21-1 is deemed a pseudogene. The CDR3 sequence is 16 residues long. The CDR3 coding sequence is TGTGCCAGCAGCACTCCCGGGACAGGCAACAATCAGCCCCAGCATTTT. Residues: CASSTPGTGNNQPQHF.

The genes are TRBV5-1 and TRBJ2-3, with D tentatively TRBD1 or TRBD2 (5 bases each). The CDR3 runs 15 residues. Trimming stripped 3 bases from V and 5 bases from J, with 16 bases between. Germline values: CDR1 SGHRS, CDR2 YFSETQ. The CDR3 protein is CASSSGSGLVDTQYF. As DNA, the CDR3 is TGCGCCAGCAGCTCCGGGTCGGGGCTAGTAGATACGCAGTATTTT. Full variable domain (outside the CDR3, taken from reference TRBV5-1 and TRBJ2-3): KAGVTQTPRYLIKTRGQQVTLSCSPISGHRSVSWYQQTPGQGLQFLFEYFSETQRNKGNFPGRFSGRQFSNSRSEMNVSTLELGDSALYLCASSSGSGLVDTQYFGPGTRLTVL.

This clone was counted once. Other DNA variants within this sample encode the same CDR3. The V gene is TRBV10-3, the J gene TRBJ1-3; D might be TRBD1 (5 bases). The germline CDR1 and CDR2 sequences are ENHRY and SYGVKD. The CDR3 sequence is 14 residues long. Between the trimmed V and J ends, which lost 8 bases and 1 base, there was a span of 12 bases. CDR3 in amino acids: CAISGGGSGNTIYF. In DNA, the CDR3 is TGTGCCATCTCCGGCGGGGGTTCTGGAAACACCATATATTTT.